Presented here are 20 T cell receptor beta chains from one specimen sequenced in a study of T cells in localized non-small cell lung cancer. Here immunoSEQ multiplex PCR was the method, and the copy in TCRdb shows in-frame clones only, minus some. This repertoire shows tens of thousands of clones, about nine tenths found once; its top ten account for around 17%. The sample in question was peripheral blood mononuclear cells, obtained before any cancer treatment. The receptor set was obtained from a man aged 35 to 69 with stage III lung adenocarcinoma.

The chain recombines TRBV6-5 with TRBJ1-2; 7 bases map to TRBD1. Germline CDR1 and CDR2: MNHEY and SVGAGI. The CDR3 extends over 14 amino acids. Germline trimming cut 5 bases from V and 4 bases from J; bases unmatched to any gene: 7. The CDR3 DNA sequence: TGTGCCAGCAGTGCCCCGGGACAGATCTATGGCTACACCTTC. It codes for CASSAPGQIYGYTF.

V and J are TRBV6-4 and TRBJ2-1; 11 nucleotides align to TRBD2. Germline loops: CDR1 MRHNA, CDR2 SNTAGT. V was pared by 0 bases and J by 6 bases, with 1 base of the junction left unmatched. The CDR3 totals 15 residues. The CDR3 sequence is CASSDSSGGANEQFF. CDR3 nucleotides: TGTGCCAGCAGTGACTCTAGCGGGGGGGCCAATGAGCAGTTCTTC.

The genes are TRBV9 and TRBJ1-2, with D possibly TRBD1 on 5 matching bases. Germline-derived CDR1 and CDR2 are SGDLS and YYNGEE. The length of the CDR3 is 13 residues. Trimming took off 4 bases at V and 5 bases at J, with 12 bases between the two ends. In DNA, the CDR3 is TGTGCCAGCAGCCTCGGACGGGGGTATGGCTACACCTTC. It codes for CASSLGRGYGYTF. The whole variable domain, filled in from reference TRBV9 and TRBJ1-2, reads DSGVTQTPKHLITATGQRVTLRCSPRSGDLSVYWYQQSLDQGLQFLIQYYNGEERAKGNILERFSAQQFPDLHSELNLSSLELGDSALYFCASSLGRGYGYTFGSGTRLTVV.

CDR3 sequence: CASSYDRSTEAFF. For the CDR3, the DNA is TGTGCCAGCAGCTACGACAGAAGCACTGAAGCTTTCTTT. J is TRBJ1-1 and V is TRBV27, with a tentative D call TRBD1 (5 bases). The CDR3 loop spans 13 amino acids. V lost 6 bases to trimming and J lost 4 bases, with 12 bases between them. Germline CDR1 is MNHEY and CDR2 is SMNVEV (reference sequence).

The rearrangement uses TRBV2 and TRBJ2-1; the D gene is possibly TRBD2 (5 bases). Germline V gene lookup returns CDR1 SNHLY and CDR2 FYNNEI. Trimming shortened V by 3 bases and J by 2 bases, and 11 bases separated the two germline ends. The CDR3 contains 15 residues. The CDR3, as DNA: TGTGCCAGCAGTGACCGTCTAGCAACCTACAATGAGCAGTTCTTC. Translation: CASSDRLATYNEQFF.

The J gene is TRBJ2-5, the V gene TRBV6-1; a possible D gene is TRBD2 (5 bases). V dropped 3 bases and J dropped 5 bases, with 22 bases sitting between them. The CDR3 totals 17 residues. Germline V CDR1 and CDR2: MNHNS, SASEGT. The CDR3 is CASSEARFREYGETQYF. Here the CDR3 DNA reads TGTGCCAGCAGTGAGGCAAGGTTTCGGGAATACGGGGAGACCCAGTACTTC.

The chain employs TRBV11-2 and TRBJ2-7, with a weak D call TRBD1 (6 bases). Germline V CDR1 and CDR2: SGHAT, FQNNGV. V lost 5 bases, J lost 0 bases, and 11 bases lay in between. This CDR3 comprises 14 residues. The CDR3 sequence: CASSATGHSYEQYF. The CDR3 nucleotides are TGTGCCAGCAGCGCGACGGGACACTCCTACGAGCAGTACTTC. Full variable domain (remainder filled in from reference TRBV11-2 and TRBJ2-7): EAGVAQSPRYKIIEKRQSVAFWCNPISGHATLYWYQQILGQGPKLLIQFQNNGVVDDSQLPKDRFSAERLKGVDSTLKIQPAKLEDSAVYLCASSATGHSYEQYFGPGTRLTVT.

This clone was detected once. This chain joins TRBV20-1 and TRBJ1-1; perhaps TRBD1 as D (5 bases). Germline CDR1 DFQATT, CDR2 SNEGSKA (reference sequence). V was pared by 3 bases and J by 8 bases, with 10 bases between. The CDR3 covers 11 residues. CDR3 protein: CSARSREEAFF. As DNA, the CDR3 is TGCAGTGCTAGGTCCAGGGAGGAAGCTTTCTTT.

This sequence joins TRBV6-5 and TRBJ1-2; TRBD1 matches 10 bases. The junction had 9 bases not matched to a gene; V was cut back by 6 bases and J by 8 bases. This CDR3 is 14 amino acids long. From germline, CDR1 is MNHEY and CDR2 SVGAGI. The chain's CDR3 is CASRQTGTGAGYTF. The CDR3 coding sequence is TGTGCCAGCAGACAGACCGGGACAGGGGCGGGCTACACCTTC.

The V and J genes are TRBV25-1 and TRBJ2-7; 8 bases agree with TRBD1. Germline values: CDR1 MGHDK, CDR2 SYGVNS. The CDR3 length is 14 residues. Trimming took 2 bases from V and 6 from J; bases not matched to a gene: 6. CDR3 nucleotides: TGTGCCAGCAGTGAACCCGGACAGGGACGCGAGCAGTACTTC. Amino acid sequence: CASSEPGQGREQYF.

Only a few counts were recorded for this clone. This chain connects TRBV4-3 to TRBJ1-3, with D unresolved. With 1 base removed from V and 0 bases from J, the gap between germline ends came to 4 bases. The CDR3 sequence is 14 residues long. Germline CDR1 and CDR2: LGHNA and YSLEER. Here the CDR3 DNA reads TGCGCCAGCAGCCAAGGAATCTCTGGAAACACCATATATTTT. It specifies CASSQGISGNTIYF.

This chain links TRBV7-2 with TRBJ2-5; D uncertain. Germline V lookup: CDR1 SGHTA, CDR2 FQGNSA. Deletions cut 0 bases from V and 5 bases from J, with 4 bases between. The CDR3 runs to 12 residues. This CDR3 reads CASSLALETQYF. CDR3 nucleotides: TGTGCCAGCAGCTTAGCGCTGGAGACCCAGTACTTC.

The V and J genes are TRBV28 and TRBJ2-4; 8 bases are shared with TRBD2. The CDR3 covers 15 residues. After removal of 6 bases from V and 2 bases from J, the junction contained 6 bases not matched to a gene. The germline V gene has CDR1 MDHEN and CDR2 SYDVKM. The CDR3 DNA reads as TGTGCCAGCAGCCGGACTAGCTTGACCAAAAACATTCAGTACTTC. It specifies CASSRTSLTKNIQYF. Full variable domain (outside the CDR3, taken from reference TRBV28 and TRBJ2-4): DVKVTQSSRYLVKRTGEKVFLECVQDMDHENMFWYRQDPGLGLRLIYFSYDVKMKEKGDIPEGYSVSREKKERFSLILESASTNQTSMYLCASSRTSLTKNIQYFGAGTRLSVL.

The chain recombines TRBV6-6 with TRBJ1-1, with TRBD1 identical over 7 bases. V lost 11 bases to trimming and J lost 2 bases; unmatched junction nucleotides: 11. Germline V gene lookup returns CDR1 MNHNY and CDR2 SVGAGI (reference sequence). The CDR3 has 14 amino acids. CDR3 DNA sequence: TGTGCCGGACGATCCGGGACAGATAACACTGAAGCTTTCTTT. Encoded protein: CAGRSGTDNTEAFF.

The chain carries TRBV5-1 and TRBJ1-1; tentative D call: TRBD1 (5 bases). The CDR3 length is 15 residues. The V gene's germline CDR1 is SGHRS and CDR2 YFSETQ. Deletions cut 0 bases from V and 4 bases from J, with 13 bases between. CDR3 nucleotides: TGCGCCAGCAGCTTGGCGGTGCAGGGCCTCACTGAAGCTTTCTTT. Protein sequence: CASSLAVQGLTEAFF.

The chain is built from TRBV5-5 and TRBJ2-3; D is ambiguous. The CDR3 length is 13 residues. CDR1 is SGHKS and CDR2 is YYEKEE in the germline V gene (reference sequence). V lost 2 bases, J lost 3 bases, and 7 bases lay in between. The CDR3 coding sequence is TGTGCCAGCAGCTTCCCTGGGACAGATACGCAGTATTTT. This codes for CASSFPGTDTQYF.

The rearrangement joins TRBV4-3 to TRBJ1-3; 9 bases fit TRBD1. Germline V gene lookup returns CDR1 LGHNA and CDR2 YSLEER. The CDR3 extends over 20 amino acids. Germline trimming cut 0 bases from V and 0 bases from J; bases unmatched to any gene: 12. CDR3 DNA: TGCGCCAGCAGCCAAGACTTCTGGACAGGGGAGGGCTTCTCTGGAAACACCATATATTTT. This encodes CASSQDFWTGEGFSGNTIYF.

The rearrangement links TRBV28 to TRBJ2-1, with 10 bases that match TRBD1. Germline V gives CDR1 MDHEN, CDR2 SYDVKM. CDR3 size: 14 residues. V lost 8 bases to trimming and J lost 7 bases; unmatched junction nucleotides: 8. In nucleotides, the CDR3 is TGTGCCAGCGTTTGGGACAGGGGTAGTAATGAGCAGTTCTTC. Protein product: CASVWDRGSNEQFF. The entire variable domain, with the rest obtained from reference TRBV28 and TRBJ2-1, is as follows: DVKVTQSSRYLVKRTGEKVFLECVQDMDHENMFWYRQDPGLGLRLIYFSYDVKMKEKGDIPEGYSVSREKKERFSLILESASTNQTSMYLCASVWDRGSNEQFFGPGTRLTVL.

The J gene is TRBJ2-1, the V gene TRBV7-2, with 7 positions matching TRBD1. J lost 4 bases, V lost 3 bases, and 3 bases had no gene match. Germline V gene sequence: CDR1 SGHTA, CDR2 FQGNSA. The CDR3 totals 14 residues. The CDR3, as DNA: TGTGCCAGCAGCTTCCCGGGACAGTACAATGAGCAGTTCTTC. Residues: CASSFPGQYNEQFF.

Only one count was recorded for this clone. The CDR3 DNA sequence: TGTGCCAGTAGGGGATGGGACAGGGGTTCTCCTGAAGCTTTCTTT. It translates to CASRGWDRGSPEAFF. The chain has TRBV19 and TRBJ1-1; 10 positions match TRBD1. With V trimmed by 6 bases and J by 6 bases, 10 bases remained unmatched. This CDR3 spans 15 amino acids. Per germline, CDR1 LNHDA and CDR2 SQIVND (reference sequence).